Each of the 14 T cell receptor beta chains below was sequenced from the same sample in a study of T cell repertoires in cytomegalovirus infection. No antigen has been identified for these receptors. TCRdb reprocessed the reads via MiXCR and lists one record per CDR3 protein. The sample shows about 310,000 distinct CDR3 sequences, just under 25% of them seen only once. Sequenced material: cultured PBMCs, taken from culture after CMV antigen stimulation. The receptor set was obtained from a human donor in good health (CMV status not recorded). Some clones in this sample may be carry-over from other donors' samples.

This clonotype was seen a few times. V is TRBV7-9 and J is TRBJ2-4; 7 nucleotides align to TRBD1. This CDR3 is built from 12 residues. Losses at the gene ends were 1 base for V and 13 bases for J; bases not matched to a gene: 4. Germline CDR1 and CDR2: SEHNR and FQNEAQ (reference sequence). CDR3 nucleotide sequence: TGTGCCAGCAGCTTAGAGGGGGCACTCCAGTACTTC. This codes for CASSLEGALQYF.

This clonotype appeared a few times. The chain recombines TRBV28 with TRBJ2-3, with 10 bases aligning to TRBD2. This CDR3 contains 15 residues. Trimming at V came to 5 bases and at J to 1 base, leaving 3 bases not matched to a gene. CDR1 is MDHEN and CDR2 is SYDVKM in the germline V gene. The CDR3 DNA reads as TGTGCCAGCAGTCGGGGGACTAGCGGCACAGATACGCAGTATTTT. Translating gives CASSRGTSGTDTQYF.

This clonotype has more than one count but fewer than ten. The chain combines TRBV7-2 with TRBJ1-2, with 7 bases identical to TRBD1. Germline trimming cut 5 bases from V and 8 bases from J; bases unmatched to any gene: 11. CDR1 and CDR2 from the germline V gene are SGHTA and FQGNSA. The CDR3 contains 14 residues. CDR3 nucleotide sequence: TGTGCCAGCAGCACCACACAGGGGAGGGGGGGCTACACCTTC. Its translation: CASSTTQGRGGYTF. Using reference TRBV7-2 and TRBJ1-2 for the parts outside the CDR3, the full variable domain is GAGVSQSPSNKVTEKGKDVELRCDPISGHTALYWYRQSLGQGLEFLIYFQGNSAPDKSGLPSDRFSAERTGGSVSTLTIQRTQQEDSAVYLCASSTTQGRGGYTFGSGTRLTVV.

This clonotype was detected only a few times. This chain links TRBV2 with TRBJ2-1, with a tentative D call TRBD2 (8 bases). V lost 7 bases and J 6 bases, leaving 19 bases between the germline ends. In germline, CDR1 is SNHLY, CDR2 FYNNEI. There are 15 residues in the CDR3. The DNA of the CDR3 is TGTGCCAGCATCCAGGGGGAGCGGGAGAGCAATGAGCAGTTCTTC. This sequence encodes CASIQGERESNEQFF.

This rearrangement joins TRBV7-8 to TRBJ2-5; 11 bases are a match to TRBD2. The CDR3 has 15 amino acids. V was clipped by 5 bases and J by 2 bases; unmatched bases: 4. Germline V gives CDR1 SGHVS, CDR2 FQNEAQ. This chain's CDR3 is CASSPGLAAQETQYF. In DNA, the CDR3 is TGTGCCAGCAGCCCGGGACTAGCGGCACAAGAGACCCAGTACTTC.

This clonotype occurred a few times. The chain carries TRBV10-3 and TRBJ2-3; TRBD2 agrees at 12 bases. The junction had 7 bases not matched to a gene; V was cut back by 0 bases and J by 3 bases. The germline V gene has CDR1 ENHRY and CDR2 SYGVKD. The CDR3 has 18 amino acids. CDR3 in DNA: TGTGCCATCAGTGAGTCCAAGACTAGCGGGAGAGGAACAGATACGCAGTATTTT. Protein sequence: CAISESKTSGRGTDTQYF.

This clonotype has just a few counts. The gene calls are TRBV5-1 and TRBJ2-2; D gene unclear. The V end was cut by 0 bases, the J end by 6 bases, with 18 bases between. The CDR3 is 17 amino acids. CDR1 and CDR2 (germline): SGHRS, YFSETQ. CDR3 region: CASSLEGRLLASGELFF. The CDR3 bases are TGCGCCAGCAGCTTGGAAGGGCGATTATTAGCTTCCGGGGAGCTGTTTTTT.

The chain carries TRBV7-9 and TRBJ2-2, with TRBD1 matching over 9 bases. This CDR3 comprises 20 residues. The germline CDR1 and CDR2 sequences are SEHNR and FQNEAQ (reference sequence). After removal of 1 base from V and 1 base from J, the junction contained 13 bases not matched to a gene. This CDR3 reads CASSLDFGTGTFRNTGELFF. CDR3 nucleotides: TGTGCCAGCAGCTTAGATTTCGGGACAGGGACTTTCCGGAACACCGGGGAGCTGTTTTTT.

V and J are TRBV7-9 and TRBJ2-5; D remains unclear. Germline values: CDR1 SEHNR, CDR2 FQNEAQ (reference sequence). This CDR3 region has 14 residues. Trimming left V 2 bases short and J 2 bases short, with 9 bases between. The CDR3 nucleotides are TGTGCCAGCAGCTTAACCAAGAGTCAAGAGACCCAGTACTTC. Encoded protein: CASSLTKSQETQYF.

This rearrangement joins TRBV7-3 to TRBJ2-1; possibly TRBD2 for D (5 bases). From germline, CDR1 is SGHTA and CDR2 FQGTGA. This CDR3 is built from 13 residues. The V end was cut by 4 bases, the J end by 11 bases, with 15 bases between. CDR3 sequence: CASSSQLGGQQFF. CDR3 bases: TGTGCCAGCAGCTCCCAGTTGGGCGGGCAGCAGTTCTTC.

The V gene is TRBV6-2 or TRBV6-3, the J gene TRBJ1-5; 7 bases are shared with TRBD1. The CDR3 contains 15 residues. V lost 0 bases and J lost 4; bases outside the gene matches: 3. Germline V gene data show CDR1 as MNHEY and CDR2 as SVGEGT. In DNA form, the CDR3 reads TGTGCCAGCAGTTACTCGTCCAGGGGGAATCAGCCCCAGCATTTT. As protein: CASSYSSRGNQPQHF.

The chain carries TRBV19 and TRBJ1-2, with TRBD1 identical over 8 bases. The V segment lost 3 bases and the J segment 6 bases; nucleotides outside the gene matches: 6. CDR3 length: 14 residues. CDR1 is LNHDA and CDR2 is SQIVND in the germline V gene (reference sequence). CDR3 sequence: CASSIPPGGNGYTF. CDR3 DNA: TGTGCCAGTAGTATTCCCCCAGGGGGCAATGGCTACACCTTC.

The sample holds a few counts of this clonotype. The chain carries TRBV5-6 and TRBJ2-3, with TRBD2 identical over 8 bases. This CDR3 has 18 residues. Germline loops: CDR1 SGHDT, CDR2 YYEEEE. Losses at the gene ends were 2 bases for V and 0 bases for J; bases not matched to a gene: 11. The CDR3, as DNA: TGTGCCAGCAGCTTTCCACTAGCGGACCGCTGGAGCACAGATACGCAGTATTTT. It codes for CASSFPLADRWSTDTQYF.

V usage is TRBV20-1 and J usage is TRBJ2-1; 9 positions agree with TRBD1. The germline CDR1 and CDR2 sequences are DFQATT and SNEGSKA (reference sequence). There are 13 residues in the CDR3. This CDR3 reads CRTGTGPYNEQFF. CDR3 DNA sequence: TGCAGAACCGGGACAGGGCCTTACAATGAGCAGTTCTTC.